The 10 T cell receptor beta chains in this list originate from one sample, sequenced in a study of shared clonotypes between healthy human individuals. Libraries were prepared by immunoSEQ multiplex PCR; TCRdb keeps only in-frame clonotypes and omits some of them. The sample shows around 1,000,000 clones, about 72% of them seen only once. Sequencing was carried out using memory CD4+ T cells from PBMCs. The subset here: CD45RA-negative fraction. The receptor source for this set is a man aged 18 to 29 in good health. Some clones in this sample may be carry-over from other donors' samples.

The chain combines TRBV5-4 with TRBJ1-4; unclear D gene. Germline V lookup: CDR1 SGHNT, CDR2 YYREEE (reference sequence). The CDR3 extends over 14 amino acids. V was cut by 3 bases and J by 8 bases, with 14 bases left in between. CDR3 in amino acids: CASSWMEAGEKLFF. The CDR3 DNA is TGTGCCAGCAGCTGGATGGAGGCCGGGGAAAAACTGTTTTTT. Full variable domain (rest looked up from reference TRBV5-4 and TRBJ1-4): ETGVTQSPTHLIKTRGQQVTLRCSSQSGHNTVSWYQQALGQGPQFIFQYYREEENGRGNFPPRFSGLQFPNYSSELNVNALELDDSALYLCASSWMEAGEKLFFGSGTQLSVL.

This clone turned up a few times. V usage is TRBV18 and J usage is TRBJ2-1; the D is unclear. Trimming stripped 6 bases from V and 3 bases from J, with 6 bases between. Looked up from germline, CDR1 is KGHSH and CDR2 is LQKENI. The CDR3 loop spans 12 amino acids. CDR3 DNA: TGTGCCAGCTCCCGGAACTACAATGAGCAGTTCTTC. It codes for CASSRNYNEQFF. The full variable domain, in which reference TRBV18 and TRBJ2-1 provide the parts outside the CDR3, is NAGVMQNPRHLVRRRGQEARLRCSPMKGHSHVYWYRQLPEEGLKFMVYLQKENIIDESGMPKERFSAEFPKEGPSILRIQQVVRGDSAAYFCASSRNYNEQFFGPGTRLTVL.

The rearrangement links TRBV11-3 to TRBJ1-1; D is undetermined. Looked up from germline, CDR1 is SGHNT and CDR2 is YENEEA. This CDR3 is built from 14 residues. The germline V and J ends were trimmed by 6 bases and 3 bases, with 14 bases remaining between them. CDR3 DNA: TGTGCCAGCAGTTCTAGTTTTGGGGACACTGAAGCTTTCTTT. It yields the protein CASSSSFGDTEAFF.

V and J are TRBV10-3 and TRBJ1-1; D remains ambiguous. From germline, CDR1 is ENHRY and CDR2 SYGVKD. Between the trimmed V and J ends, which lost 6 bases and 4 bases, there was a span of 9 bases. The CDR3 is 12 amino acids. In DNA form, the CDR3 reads TGTGCCATCAGGGGTTTCGGCACTGAAGCTTTCTTT. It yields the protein CAIRGFGTEAFF.

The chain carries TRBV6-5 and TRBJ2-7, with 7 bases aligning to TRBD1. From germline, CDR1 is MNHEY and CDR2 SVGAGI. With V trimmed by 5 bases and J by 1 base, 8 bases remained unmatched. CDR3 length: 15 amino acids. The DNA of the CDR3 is TGTGCCAGCAGTACCTACAGGGGTGGGTCCTACGAGCAGTACTTC. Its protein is CASSTYRGGSYEQYF.

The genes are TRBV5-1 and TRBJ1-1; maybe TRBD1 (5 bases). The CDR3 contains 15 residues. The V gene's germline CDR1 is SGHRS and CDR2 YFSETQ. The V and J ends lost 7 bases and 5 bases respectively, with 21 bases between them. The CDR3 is CASGRGFDPGTEAFF. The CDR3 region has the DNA TGCGCCAGCGGCCGGGGGTTTGACCCGGGGACTGAAGCTTTCTTT.

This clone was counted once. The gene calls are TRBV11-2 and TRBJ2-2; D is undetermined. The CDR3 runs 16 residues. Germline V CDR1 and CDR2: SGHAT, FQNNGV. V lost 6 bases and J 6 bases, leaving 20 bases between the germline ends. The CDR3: CASSLTLASPPGELFF. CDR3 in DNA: TGTGCCAGCAGTTTAACCCTGGCCTCCCCGCCCGGGGAGCTGTTTTTT.

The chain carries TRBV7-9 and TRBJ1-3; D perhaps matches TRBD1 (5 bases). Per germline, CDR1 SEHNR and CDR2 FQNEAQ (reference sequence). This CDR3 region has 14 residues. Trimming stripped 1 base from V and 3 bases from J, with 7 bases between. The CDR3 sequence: CASSLGQIGNTIYF. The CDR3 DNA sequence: TGTGCCAGCAGCTTAGGACAGATTGGAAACACCATATATTTT.

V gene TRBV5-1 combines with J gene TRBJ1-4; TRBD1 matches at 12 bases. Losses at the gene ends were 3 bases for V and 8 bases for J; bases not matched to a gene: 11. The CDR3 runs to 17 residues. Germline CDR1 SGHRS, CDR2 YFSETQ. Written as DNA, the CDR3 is TGCGCCAGCAGCTCCGGGACAGGGGGCGCAAATTACGAAAAACTGTTTTTT. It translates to CASSSGTGGANYEKLFF.

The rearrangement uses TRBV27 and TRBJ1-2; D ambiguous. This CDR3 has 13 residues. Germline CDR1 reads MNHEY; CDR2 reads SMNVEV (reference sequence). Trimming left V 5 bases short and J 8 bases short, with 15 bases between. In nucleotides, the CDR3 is TGTGCCAGCAGTCCACAATCCCTGGCCGGCTACACCTTC. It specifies CASSPQSLAGYTF.